This T cell receptor beta chain was sequenced in a study of T cells in Graves' hyperthyroidism and ophthalmopathy. CDR3 length: 15 residues. V shed 2 bases and J 7 bases; nucleotides not matched to a gene: 11. Germline V CDR1 and CDR2: MNHNS, SASEGT. Patients aged 18 to 65 with hyperthyroidism were newly diagnosed, with duration under 2 months. The diagnostic basis comprised clinical symptoms, serum thyroxine and TRAb, thyroid ultrasound and orbital computed tomography. Amplification of TCR beta CDR3 regions was performed using RNA transcripts as template. The primer set for the first-round RT-PCR of the TCR CDR3 was HTBI. TCRdb redid the calling of the multiplex PCR reads with MiXCR, one entry per CDR3 protein. This table holds 300,000 to 450,000 distinct CDR3 sequences, 20% to 25% found once.

This receptor was obtained from a middle-aged man with Graves' hyperthyroidism. The sample comprised blood. The V gene is TRBV6-1, the J gene TRBJ2-7; 7 bases are a match to TRBD1. The CDR3 is CASSEKGGAFVEQYF. Here the CDR3 DNA reads TGTGCCAGCAGTGAAAAAGGGGGCGCCTTTGTGGAGCAGTACTTC.